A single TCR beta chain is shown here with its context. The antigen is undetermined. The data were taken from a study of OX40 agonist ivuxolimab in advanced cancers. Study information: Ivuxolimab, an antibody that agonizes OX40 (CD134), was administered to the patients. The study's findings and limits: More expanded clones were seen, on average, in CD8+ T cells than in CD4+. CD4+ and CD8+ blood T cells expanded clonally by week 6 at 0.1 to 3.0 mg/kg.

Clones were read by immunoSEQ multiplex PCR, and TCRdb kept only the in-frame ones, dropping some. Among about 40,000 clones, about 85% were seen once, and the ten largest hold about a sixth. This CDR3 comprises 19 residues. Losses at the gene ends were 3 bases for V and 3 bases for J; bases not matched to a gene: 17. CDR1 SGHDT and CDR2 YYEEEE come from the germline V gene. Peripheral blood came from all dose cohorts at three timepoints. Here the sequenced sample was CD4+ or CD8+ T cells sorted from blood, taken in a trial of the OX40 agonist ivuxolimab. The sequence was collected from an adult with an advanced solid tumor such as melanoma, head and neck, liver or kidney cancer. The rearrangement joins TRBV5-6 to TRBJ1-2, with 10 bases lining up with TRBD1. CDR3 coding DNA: TGTGCCAGCAGCTGGTCCGGGACAGGGGCCACCTATAGCGACTATGGCTACACCTTC. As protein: CASSWSGTGATYSDYGYTF.